This entry is about one T cell receptor (beta chain). Its binding antigen is unknown. Base qualities are not provided; no much larger clone lies one nucleotide away. The record originates from a study of shared clonotypes between healthy human individuals (dated by TCRdb to about 2020). About the investigation overall: The cohort included a few men and a couple of women between 18 and 49 years of age. For each donor, CD4 naive and CD4 memory were each given three plates, CD8 naive was given two plates, and CD8 memory was given one plate. Blood TCR repertoires of about 5 healthy adults were deeply sequenced to estimate repertoire size and the extent of clonotype sharing between individuals. To increase sequencing depth and limit assay-specific biases, different laboratories used diverse techniques to prepare libraries and sequence TCR repertoires. Each donor's leukapheresis produced roughly between about 0.85 and 10 billion PBMCs.

General findings and caveats noted by the study authors: Based on pairwise subsampling, the degree of clonotype sharing among donors was expected to be affected by sequencing depth. The small number of donors limited the genetic and exposure-history diversity represented. Sampling was restricted to blood, and TCR repertoires in tissues likely differ from the TCR repertoires found in blood. Compared with non-shared clonotypes, the clonotypes found in all four sorted-subset donors had higher generation probabilities. Across four donors, approximately 4.6% of naive CD4, around 3.5% of naive CD8, under 2.5% of memory CD4, and about 0.44% of memory CD8 clonotypes were shared. Larger estimated clonotype richness was generally found for naive subsets than for memory subsets. Even with the large sequencing depth, rarefaction of the sorted-subset datasets indicated that sequencing was incomplete.

Using the deep immunoSEQ assay, TCR CDR3 regions were amplified from genomic DNA by multiplex PCR. Extracted genomic DNA from each cell subset was distributed evenly across all wells of several immunoSEQ 96-well plates, and each plate was treated as a replicate. For sorted subsets, roughly 200 ng of genomic DNA, equivalent to roughly 30,000 T cell genomes, went into each replicate PCR. The purified libraries were quantified using a Qubit 3.0 fluorometer, sized with a Bioanalyzer 2100, and then quantified again using the KAPA Library Quantification kit. A separate single-read 150-cycle Illumina NextSeq 550 flow cell was used to sequence each immunoSEQ 96-well plate. The source study handled its data this way. The immunoSEQ output contained only junctional sequences without quality scores, so filtering could not match that applied to full-length reads. To assign V/J genes and CDR3, sequences were annotated against IMGT germline references using PyIR, a Python wrapper for IgBLAST v1.9. Any read was removed if the V/J assignment was weak (E-value above 1e-6), the CDR3 was missing, or the read contained stop codons, out-of-frame junctions, or ambiguous translated residues. V3J clonotypes were defined as sequences sharing the same inferred V gene, J gene, and CDR3 amino acid sequence. To compute the percentage overlap between repertoires, the number of shared unique clonotypes was divided by the size of the smaller repertoire. Three approaches were used to assess repertoire richness: RTK rarefaction, the Chao1 estimator, and Recon v2.1 estimates of unobserved clonotypes. Generation probabilities for all TCRbeta clonotypes obtained by the gDNA method from a handful of donors were computed using OLGA. Held by TCRdb, this immuneACCESS table contains in-frame sequences only and omits some clones. Under half of the omission traces to an unresolved V gene where checked; the cause of the rest is unknown. The V and J calls and the clone size are those of that table, but D and trimming were determined from the DNA. This sample has 850,000 to 1,200,000 clones in its table, and about 76% of those were observed once. About 1.5% of the sample belongs to the ten largest clones.

The donors were healthy, HIV-negative adults with no recently reported acute infections or vaccinations. Only Caucasian adults living in Nashville, Tennessee, USA were represented among the donors. CD4+ T cells were enriched through magnetic negative selection, after which naive cells were positively selected on CD45RA and the remaining negative fraction served as the memory subset. Blood was collected by leukapheresis, and PBMCs were isolated by Ficoll-Histopaque density gradient centrifugation and then cryopreserved in liquid nitrogen vapor phase. Analytical flow cytometry was used to check the purity and quantity of each magnetically sorted T cell population. Genomic DNA was isolated from each sorted fraction and quantified by UV absorbance on a Nanodrop 2000c. The sequence was collected from a man aged 18 to 29 in good health. Sequences were obtained from memory CD4+ T cells sorted from blood. The sample's cell subset or site label is to be understood as: CD45RA-negative fraction.

The nucleotide sequence reads as follows: TGTGCCAGCAGGGTAGACAGGGGCTCTGGAAACACCATATATTTT. Translated, this gives CASRVDRGSGNTIYF. The chain uses TRBV6-5 and TRBJ1-3, and 8 junctional nucleotides match TRBD1. V and J are trimmed by 6 bases and 0 bases, and the gene matches miss 4 bases of the junction. The CDR3 covers 15 residues, taking in both the cysteine and the phenylalanine. Only the CDR3 DNA is retained, 45 bases long and in frame from the first base. The germline V gene provides CDR1 MNHEY and CDR2 SVGAGI.